This T cell receptor beta chain derives from a study of blood T cell dynamics during melanoma immunotherapy. Overall study: First-line therapy was either pembrolizumab or nivolumab with ipilimumab for metastatic melanoma.

CDR1 is MDHEN, CDR2 SYDVKM, per germline. V gave up 3 bases and J gave up 1 base, with 8 bases separating them. This CDR3 comprises 14 residues. About this clone itself: The antigen is undetermined.

Every bulk PBMC sample received the same 350 ng of DNA. Clones were sequenced by immunoSEQ multiplex PCR, and TCRdb holds only the in-frame ones, with some missing. This sample has 15,000 or so clones; around 90% occur once, and the top ten carry approximately 7.8%. General study results and limits: At W3, later disease-control patients showed bifurcated PBMC repertoire changes, unlike progressors.

This sample's time point: week 3, after first cycle of checkpoint inhibitor. Disease control meant complete response, partial response or stable disease at 12 weeks. The V call is TRBV28, the J call TRBJ2-3; D perhaps matches TRBD2 (5 bases). Sequenced here: blood, sampled from a patient treated with checkpoint blockade. The source of this sequence is a human donor with melanoma. The CDR3 protein is CASSLDSGTDTQYF. The CDR3 DNA sequence: TGTGCCAGCAGTTTGGATAGCGGCACAGATACGCAGTATTTT.